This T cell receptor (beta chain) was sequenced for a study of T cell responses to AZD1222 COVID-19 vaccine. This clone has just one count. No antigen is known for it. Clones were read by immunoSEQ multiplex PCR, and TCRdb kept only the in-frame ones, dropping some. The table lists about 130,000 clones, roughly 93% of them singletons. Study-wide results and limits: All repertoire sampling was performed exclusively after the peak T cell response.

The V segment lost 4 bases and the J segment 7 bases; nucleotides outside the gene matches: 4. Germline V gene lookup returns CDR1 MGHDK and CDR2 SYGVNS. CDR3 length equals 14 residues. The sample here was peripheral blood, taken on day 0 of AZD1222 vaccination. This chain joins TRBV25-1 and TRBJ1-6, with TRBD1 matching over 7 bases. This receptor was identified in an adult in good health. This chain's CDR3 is CASSGGTANSPLHF. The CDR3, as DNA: TGTGCCAGCAGTGGGGGGACAGCAAATTCACCCCTCCACTTT.